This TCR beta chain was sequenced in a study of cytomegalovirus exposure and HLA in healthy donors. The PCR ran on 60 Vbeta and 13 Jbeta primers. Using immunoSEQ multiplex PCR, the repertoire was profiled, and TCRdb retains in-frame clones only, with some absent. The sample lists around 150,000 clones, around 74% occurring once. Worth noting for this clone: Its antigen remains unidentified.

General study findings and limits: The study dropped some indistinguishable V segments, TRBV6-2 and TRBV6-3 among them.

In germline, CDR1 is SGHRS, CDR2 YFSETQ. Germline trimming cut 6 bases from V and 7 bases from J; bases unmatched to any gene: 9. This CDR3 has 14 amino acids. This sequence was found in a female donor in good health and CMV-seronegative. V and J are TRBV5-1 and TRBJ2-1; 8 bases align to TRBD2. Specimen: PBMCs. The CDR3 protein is CASMIGGADNEQFF. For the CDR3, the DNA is TGCGCCAGCATGATCGGGGGGGCGGATAATGAGCAGTTCTTC.